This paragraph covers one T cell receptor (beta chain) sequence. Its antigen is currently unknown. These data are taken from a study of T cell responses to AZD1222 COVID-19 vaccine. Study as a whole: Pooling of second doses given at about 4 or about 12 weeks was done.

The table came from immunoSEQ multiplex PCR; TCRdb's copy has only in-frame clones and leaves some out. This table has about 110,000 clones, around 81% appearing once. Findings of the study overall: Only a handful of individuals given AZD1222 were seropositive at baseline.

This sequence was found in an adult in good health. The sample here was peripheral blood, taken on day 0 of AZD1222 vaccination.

The CDR3 protein is CASKGGADTQYF. CDR3 sequence (DNA): TGTGCCAGCAAAGGGGGGGCAGATACGCAGTATTTT. The chain links TRBV2 to TRBJ2-3; D is possibly TRBD2 (7 bases). Trimming removed 7 bases at V and 4 bases at J, with 9 bases between. The germline CDR1 and CDR2 sequences are SNHLY and FYNNEI. The CDR3 consists of 12 residues.